The 9 T cell receptor beta chains listed next were all sequenced from one sample in a study of post-analysis software for immune sequencing data. For these TCRs, the target antigens are not known. Study-level results: Patients carried a handful of TRBV segments more frequently than controls did, and TRBV5-6, TRBV5-1 and TRBV20-1 were among them.

cDNA libraries for TCR beta contained unique molecular identifiers. TCRdb reanalysed the PCR reads using MiXCR and keeps one entry per CDR3 protein. The sample contains about 770,000 distinct CDR3 sequences, roughly 50% of which appear only once. Sequenced material: blood. The origin of the receptors is a girl under 18 with multiple sclerosis.

The chain links TRBV15 to TRBJ1-6; 10 nucleotides agree with TRBD1. V lost 0 bases and J lost 16; bases outside the gene matches: 3. CDR3 size: 13 residues. Germline V gene sequence: CDR1 LNHNV, CDR2 YYDKDF (reference sequence). This chain's CDR3 is CATSRDWGQGLHF. CDR3 nucleotide sequence: TGTGCCACCAGCAGAGATTGGGGACAGGGGCTCCACTTT.

V gene TRBV6-1 combines with J gene TRBJ2-3; D call uncertain. The CDR3 consists of 15 residues. Germline loops: CDR1 MNHNS, CDR2 SASEGT. V was shortened by 3 bases and J by 3 bases, with 13 bases between the two germline ends. The CDR3 loop reads CASSDQGWITDTQYF. CDR3 in DNA: TGTGCCAGCAGTGATCAAGGGTGGATTACAGATACGCAGTATTTT.

Here the CDR3 reads CSVGRAGEWNEQYF. DNA for the CDR3: TGCAGCGTTGGGAGGGCAGGGGAATGGAACGAGCAGTACTTC. The chain carries TRBV29-1 and TRBJ2-7, with D perhaps TRBD1 or TRBD2 (6 bases each). V dropped 4 bases and J dropped 5 bases, with 18 bases sitting between them. This CDR3 is built from 14 residues. In germline, CDR1 is SQVTM, CDR2 ANQGSEA.

J is TRBJ2-7 and V is TRBV20-1, with D possibly being TRBD2 (6 bases). The CDR3 is made up of 14 amino acids. Germline V gene sequence: CDR1 DFQATT, CDR2 SNEGSKA (reference sequence). V lost 3 bases to trimming and J lost 1 base, with 13 bases between them. CDR3 DNA: TGCAGTGCTAGCCGGCGGGAACTGTCCTACGAGCAGTACTTC. Its translation is CSASRRELSYEQYF.

This clonotype was observed a few times. V is TRBV9 and J is TRBJ2-7; 12 bases align to TRBD2. The J segment lost 7 bases and the V segment lost 0 bases, leaving 5 bases of the junction unmatched. The CDR3 is 15 amino acids. Per the germline V gene, CDR1 is SGDLS and CDR2 is YYNGEE. The chain's CDR3 is CASSVGTSGTGEQYF. CDR3 in DNA: TGTGCCAGCAGCGTAGGGACTAGCGGGACGGGAGAGCAGTACTTC.

This chain's CDR3 is CASSVVGGSGANVLTF. The CDR3 DNA follows: TGTGCCAGCAGCGTAGTGGGGGGCTCTGGGGCCAACGTCCTGACTTTC. The J gene is TRBJ2-6, the V gene TRBV9; a weak D match, TRBD2 (6 bases). Germline lookup yields CDR1 SGDLS and CDR2 YYNGEE. There are 16 residues in the CDR3. V was cut by 0 bases and J by 0 bases, with 7 bases left in between.

This clonotype was seen only a few times. The rearrangement uses TRBV7-2 and TRBJ1-2, with TRBD1 as a possible D gene (5 bases). The V and J ends lost 5 bases and 1 base respectively, with 17 bases between them. The CDR3 spans 16 residues. Per germline, CDR1 SGHTA and CDR2 FQGNSA. Here the CDR3 reads CASSQLGIDSNYGYTF. The CDR3 coding sequence is TGTGCCAGCAGCCAATTAGGCATCGACAGTAACTATGGCTACACCTTC.

This clonotype was observed a few times. A junction boundary mismatches the germline segment, possibly from a read error. This chain connects TRBV10-1 to TRBJ2-3; TRBD2 matches 7 bases. CDR3 size: 14 residues. From germline, CDR1 is WNHNN and CDR2 SYGVQD (reference sequence). CDR3 nucleotides: TGCGCCAGCCCGGTGGGACTAAGCACGGATACGCAGTATTTT. Its translation is CASPVGLSTDTQYF.

This clonotype appeared many times. The chain has TRBV7-8 and TRBJ2-1; 9 bases are a match to TRBD2. The CDR3 is 17 amino acids. After removal of 0 bases from V and 0 bases from J, the junction contained 3 bases not matched to a gene. Germline values: CDR1 SGHVS, CDR2 FQNEAQ. The CDR3 region is CASSLAPSGTSYNEQFF. In nucleotides, the CDR3 is TGTGCCAGCAGCTTAGCACCTAGCGGGACCTCCTACAATGAGCAGTTCTTC. The full variable domain, with the rest looked up from reference TRBV7-8 and TRBJ2-1, is GAGVSQSPRYKVAKRGQDVALRCDPISGHVSLFWYQQALGQGPEFLTYFQNEAQLDKSGLPSDRFFAERPEGSVSTLKIQRTQQEDSAVYLCASSLAPSGTSYNEQFFGPGTRLTVL.